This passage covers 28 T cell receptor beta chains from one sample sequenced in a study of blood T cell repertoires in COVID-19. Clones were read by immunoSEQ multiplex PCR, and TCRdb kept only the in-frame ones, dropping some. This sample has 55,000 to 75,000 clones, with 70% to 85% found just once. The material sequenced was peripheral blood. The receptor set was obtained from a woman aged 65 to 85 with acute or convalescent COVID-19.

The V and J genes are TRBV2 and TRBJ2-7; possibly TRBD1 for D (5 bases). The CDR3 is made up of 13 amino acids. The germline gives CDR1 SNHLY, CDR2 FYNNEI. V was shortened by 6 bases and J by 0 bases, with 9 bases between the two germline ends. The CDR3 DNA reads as TGTGCCAGCAGAAGACAGTACTCCTACGAGCAGTACTTC. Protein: CASRRQYSYEQYF.

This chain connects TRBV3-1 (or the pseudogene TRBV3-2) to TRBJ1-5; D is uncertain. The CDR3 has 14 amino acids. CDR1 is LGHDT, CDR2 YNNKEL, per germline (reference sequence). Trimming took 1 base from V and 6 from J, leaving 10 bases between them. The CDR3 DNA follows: TGTGCCAGCAGCCAAGGGGCAAGGATTCAGCCCCAGCATTTT. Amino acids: CASSQGARIQPQHF.

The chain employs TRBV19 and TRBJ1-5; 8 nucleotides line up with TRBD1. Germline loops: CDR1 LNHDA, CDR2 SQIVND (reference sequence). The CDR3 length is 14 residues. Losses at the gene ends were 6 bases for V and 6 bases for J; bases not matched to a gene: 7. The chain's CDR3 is CASSRDRSSQPQHF. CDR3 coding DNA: TGTGCCAGTAGCCGGGACAGGTCGAGTCAGCCCCAGCATTTT.

The CDR3 loop is CATSPPGGTHKETQYF. The CDR3 DNA is TGTGCCACCAGCCCCCCCGGCGGGACGCATAAAGAGACCCAGTACTTC. This sequence joins TRBV15 and TRBJ2-5; the D gene is possibly TRBD2 (6 bases). Germline lookup yields CDR1 LNHNV and CDR2 YYDKDF (reference sequence). V was trimmed by 5 bases and J by 3 bases, leaving 19 bases between them. The CDR3 contains 16 residues. Full variable domain (outside the CDR3, taken from reference TRBV15 and TRBJ2-5): DAMVIQNPRYQVTQFGKPVTLSCSQTLNHNVMYWYQQKSSQAPKLLFHYYDKDFNNEADTPDNFQSRRPNTSFCFLDIRSPGLGDTAMYLCATSPPGGTHKETQYFGPGTRLLVL.

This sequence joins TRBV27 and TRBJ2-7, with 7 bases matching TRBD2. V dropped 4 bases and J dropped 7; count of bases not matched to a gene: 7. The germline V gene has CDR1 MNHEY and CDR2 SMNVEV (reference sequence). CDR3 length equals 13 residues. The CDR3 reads CASSSLGGWEQYF. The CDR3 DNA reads TGTGCCAGCAGTTCGTTGGGAGGGTGGGAGCAGTACTTC.

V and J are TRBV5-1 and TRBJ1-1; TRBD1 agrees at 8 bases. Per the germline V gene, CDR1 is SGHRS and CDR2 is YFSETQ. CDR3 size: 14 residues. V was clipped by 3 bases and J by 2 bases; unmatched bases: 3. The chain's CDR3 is CASSSDRVNTEAFF. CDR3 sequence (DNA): TGCGCCAGCAGCTCGGACAGGGTCAACACTGAAGCTTTCTTT. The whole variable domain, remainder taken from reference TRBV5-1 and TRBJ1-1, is KAGVTQTPRYLIKTRGQQVTLSCSPISGHRSVSWYQQTPGQGLQFLFEYFSETQRNKGNFPGRFSGRQFSNSRSEMNVSTLELGDSALYLCASSSDRVNTEAFFGQGTRLTVV.

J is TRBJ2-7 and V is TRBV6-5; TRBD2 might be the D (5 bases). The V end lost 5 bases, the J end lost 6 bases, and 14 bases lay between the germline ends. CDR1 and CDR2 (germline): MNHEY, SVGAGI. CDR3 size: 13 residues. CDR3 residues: CASSTGKVAEQYF. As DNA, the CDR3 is TGTGCCAGCAGTACCGGGAAGGTGGCCGAGCAGTACTTC.

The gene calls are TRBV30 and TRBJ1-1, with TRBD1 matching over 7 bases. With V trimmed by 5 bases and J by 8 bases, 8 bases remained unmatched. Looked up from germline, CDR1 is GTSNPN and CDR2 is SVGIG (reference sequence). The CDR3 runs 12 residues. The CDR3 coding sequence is TGTGCCTGGTACCTAGGGACAGCCGAAGCTTTCTTT. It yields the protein CAWYLGTAEAFF.

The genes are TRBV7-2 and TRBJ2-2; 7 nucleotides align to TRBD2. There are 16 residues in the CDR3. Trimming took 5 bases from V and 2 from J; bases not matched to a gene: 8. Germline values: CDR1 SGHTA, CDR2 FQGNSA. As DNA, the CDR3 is TGTGCCAGCAGCCTCCCGGGGGGAATCAACACCGGGGAGCTGTTTTTT. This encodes CASSLPGGINTGELFF.

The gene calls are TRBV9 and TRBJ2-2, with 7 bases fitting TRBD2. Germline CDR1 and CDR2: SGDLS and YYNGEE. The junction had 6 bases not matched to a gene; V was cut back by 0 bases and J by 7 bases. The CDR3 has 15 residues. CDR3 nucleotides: TGTGCCAGCAGCGTAGGAACTAGCGATGGCGGGGAGCTGTTTTTT. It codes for CASSVGTSDGGELFF. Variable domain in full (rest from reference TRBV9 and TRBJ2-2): DSGVTQTPKHLITATGQRVTLRCSPRSGDLSVYWYQQSLDQGLQFLIQYYNGEERAKGNILERFSAQQFPDLHSELNLSSLELGDSALYFCASSVGTSDGGELFFGEGSRLTVL.

The CDR3 protein is CASSLVAGGGGTDTQYF. The DNA of the CDR3 is TGTGCCAGCAGCTTAGTTGCGGGGGGCGGGGGCACAGATACGCAGTATTTT. The chain couples TRBV7-9 to TRBJ2-3, with 8 positions matching TRBD2. The CDR3 totals 17 residues. The ends lost 1 base at V and 1 base at J; junction bases unmatched: 7. Per germline, CDR1 SEHNR and CDR2 FQNEAQ (reference sequence).

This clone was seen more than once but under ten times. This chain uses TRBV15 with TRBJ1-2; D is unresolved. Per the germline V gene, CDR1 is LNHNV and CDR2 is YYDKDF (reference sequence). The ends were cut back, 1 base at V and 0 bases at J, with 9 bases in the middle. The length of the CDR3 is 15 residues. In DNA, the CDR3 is TGTGCCACCAGCAGAGCGGGAGGGCCTAACTATGGCTACACCTTC. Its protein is CATSRAGGPNYGYTF.

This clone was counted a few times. CDR3 residues: CASSVGPVGGGNTIYF. The CDR3 DNA reads as TGTGCCAGCAGCGTCGGCCCAGTCGGCGGAGGAAACACCATATATTTT. The genes are TRBV7-7 and TRBJ1-3; D is unresolved. The length of the CDR3 is 16 residues. Germline CDR1 reads SSHAT; CDR2 reads FNYEAQ (reference sequence). Trimming pared 5 bases from V and 4 bases from J, leaving 18 bases between.

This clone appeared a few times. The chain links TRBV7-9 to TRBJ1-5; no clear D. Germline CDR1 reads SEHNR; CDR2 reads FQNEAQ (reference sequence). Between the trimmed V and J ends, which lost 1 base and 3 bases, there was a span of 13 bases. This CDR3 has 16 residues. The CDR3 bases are TGTGCCAGCAGCTTAGGGGCCCAAGGTACCAATCAGCCCCAGCATTTT. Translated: CASSLGAQGTNQPQHF.

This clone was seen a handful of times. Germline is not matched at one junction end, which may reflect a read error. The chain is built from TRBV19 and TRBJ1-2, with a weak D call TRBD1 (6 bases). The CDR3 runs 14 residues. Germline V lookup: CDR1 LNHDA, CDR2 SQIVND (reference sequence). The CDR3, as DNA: TGTGCTAGTAGACCAACAGGGCCGGGATATGGCTACACCTTC. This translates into CASRPTGPGYGYTF.

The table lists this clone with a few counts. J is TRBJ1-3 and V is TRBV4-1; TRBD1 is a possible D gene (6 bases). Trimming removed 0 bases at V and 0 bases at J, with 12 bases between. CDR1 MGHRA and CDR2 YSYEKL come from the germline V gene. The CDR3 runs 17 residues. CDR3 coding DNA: TGCGCCAGCAGCCAAGAGACAGGCGGCTTCTCTGGAAACACCATATATTTT. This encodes CASSQETGGFSGNTIYF.

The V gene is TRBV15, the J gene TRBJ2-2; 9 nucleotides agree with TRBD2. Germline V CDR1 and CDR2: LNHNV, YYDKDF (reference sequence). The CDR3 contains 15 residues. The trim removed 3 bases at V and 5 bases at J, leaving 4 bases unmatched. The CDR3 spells CATSSGLARTGELFF. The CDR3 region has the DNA TGTGCCACCAGCAGTGGACTAGCGAGGACCGGGGAGCTGTTTTTT.

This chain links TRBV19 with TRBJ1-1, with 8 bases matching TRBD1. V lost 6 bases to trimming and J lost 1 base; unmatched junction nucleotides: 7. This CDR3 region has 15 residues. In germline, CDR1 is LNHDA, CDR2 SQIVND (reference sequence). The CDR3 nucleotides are TGTGCCAGTAGCGTCTTCGGACAGGGGAACACTGAAGCTTTCTTT. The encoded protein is CASSVFGQGNTEAFF.

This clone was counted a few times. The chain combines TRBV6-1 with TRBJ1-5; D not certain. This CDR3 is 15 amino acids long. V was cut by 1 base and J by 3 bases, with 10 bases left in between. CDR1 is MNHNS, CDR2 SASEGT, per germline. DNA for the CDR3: TGTGCCAGCAGTGAAGGGGTCACAGACAATCAGCCCCAGCATTTT. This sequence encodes CASSEGVTDNQPQHF.

CDR3 coding DNA: TGTGCCAGCAGTTGGGGACAGGGAGACTCCTACGAGCAGTACTTC. Protein product: CASSWGQGDSYEQYF. V is TRBV6-2 or TRBV6-3 and J is TRBJ2-7; 9 nucleotides align to TRBD1. The CDR3 contains 15 residues. Unmatched junction bases numbered 4, after V lost 4 bases and J lost 0 bases. Germline loops: CDR1 MNHEY, CDR2 SVGEGT.

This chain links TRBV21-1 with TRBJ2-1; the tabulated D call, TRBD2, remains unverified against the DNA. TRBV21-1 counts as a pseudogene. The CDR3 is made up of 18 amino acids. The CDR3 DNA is TGTGCCAGCAGCAGGCCCTCAGGGACTAGCGGGAGGACGTTTGAGCAGTTCTTC. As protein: CASSRPSGTSGRTFEQFF.

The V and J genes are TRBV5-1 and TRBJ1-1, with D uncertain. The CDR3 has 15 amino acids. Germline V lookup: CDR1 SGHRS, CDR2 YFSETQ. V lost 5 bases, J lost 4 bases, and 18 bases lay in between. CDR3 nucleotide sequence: TGCGCCAGCAGGATCATAGGAGGGCCGGGCACTGAAGCTTTCTTT. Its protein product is CASRIIGGPGTEAFF.

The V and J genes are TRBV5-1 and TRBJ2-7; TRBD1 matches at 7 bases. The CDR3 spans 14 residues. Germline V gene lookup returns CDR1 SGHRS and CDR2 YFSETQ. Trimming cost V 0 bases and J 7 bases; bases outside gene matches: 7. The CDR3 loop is CASSLVTGVREQYF. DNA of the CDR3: TGCGCCAGCAGCTTGGTAACAGGGGTGAGGGAGCAGTACTTC.

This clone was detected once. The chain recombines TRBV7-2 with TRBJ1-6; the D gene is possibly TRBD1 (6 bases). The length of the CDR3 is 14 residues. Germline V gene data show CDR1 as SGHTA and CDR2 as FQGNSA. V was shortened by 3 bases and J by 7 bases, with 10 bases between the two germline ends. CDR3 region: CASSFPGENSPLHF. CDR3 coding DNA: TGTGCCAGCAGCTTCCCAGGGGAGAATTCACCCCTCCACTTT.

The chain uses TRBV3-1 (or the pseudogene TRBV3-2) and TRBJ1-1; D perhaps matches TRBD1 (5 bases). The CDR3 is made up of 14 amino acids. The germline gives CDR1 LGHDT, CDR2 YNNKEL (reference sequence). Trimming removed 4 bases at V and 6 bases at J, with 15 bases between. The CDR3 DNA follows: TGTGCCAGCAGCCGAGAGACGGCCAGGGCTGAAGCTTTCTTT. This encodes CASSRETARAEAFF.

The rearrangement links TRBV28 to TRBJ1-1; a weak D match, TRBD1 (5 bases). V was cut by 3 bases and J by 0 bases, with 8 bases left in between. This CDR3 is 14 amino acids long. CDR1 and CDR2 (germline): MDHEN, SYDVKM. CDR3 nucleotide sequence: TGTGCCAGCAGTTTGATCAGGGTGAACACTGAAGCTTTCTTT. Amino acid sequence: CASSLIRVNTEAFF.

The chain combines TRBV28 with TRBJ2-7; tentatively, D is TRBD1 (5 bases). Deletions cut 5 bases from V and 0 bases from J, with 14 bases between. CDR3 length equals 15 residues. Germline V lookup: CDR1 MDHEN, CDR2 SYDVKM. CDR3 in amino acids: CASSPPLGVSYEQYF. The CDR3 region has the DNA TGTGCCAGCAGTCCGCCCTTAGGGGTCTCCTACGAGCAGTACTTC. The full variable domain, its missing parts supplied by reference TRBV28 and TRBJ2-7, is DVKVTQSSRYLVKRTGEKVFLECVQDMDHENMFWYRQDPGLGLRLIYFSYDVKMKEKGDIPEGYSVSREKKERFSLILESASTNQTSMYLCASSPPLGVSYEQYFGPGTRLTVT.

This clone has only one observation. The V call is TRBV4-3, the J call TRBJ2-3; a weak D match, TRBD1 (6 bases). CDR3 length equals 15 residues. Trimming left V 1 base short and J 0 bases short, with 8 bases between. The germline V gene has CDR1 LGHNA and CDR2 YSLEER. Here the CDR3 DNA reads TGCGCCAGCAGCCAAGGAGACAGGAGCACAGATACGCAGTATTTT. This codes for CASSQGDRSTDTQYF.